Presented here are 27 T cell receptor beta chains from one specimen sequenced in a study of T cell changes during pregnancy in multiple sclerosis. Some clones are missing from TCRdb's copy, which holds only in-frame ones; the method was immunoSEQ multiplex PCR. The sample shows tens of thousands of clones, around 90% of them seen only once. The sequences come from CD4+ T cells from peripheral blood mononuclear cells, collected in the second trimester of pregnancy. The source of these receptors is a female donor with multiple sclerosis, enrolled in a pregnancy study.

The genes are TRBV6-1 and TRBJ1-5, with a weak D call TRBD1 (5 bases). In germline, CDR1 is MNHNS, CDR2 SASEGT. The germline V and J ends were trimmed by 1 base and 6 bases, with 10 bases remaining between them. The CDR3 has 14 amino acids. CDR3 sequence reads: CASSEVTVSQPQHF. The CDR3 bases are TGTGCCAGCAGTGAAGTGACAGTCTCTCAGCCCCAGCATTTT.

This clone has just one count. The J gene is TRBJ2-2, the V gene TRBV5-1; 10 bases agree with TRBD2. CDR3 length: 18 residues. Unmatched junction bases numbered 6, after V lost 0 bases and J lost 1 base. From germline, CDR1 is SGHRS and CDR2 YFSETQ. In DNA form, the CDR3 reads TGCGCCAGCAGCTTGGTGGCTAGCGGGGGCCGGAACACCGGGGAGCTGTTTTTT. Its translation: CASSLVASGGRNTGELFF.

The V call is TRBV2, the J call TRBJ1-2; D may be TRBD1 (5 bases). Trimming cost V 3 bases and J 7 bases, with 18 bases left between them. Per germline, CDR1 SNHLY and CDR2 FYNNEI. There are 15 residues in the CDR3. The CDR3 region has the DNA TGTGCCAGCAGTGATCGGGGGTTTGGTTCCACTGGCTACACCTTC. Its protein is CASSDRGFGSTGYTF.

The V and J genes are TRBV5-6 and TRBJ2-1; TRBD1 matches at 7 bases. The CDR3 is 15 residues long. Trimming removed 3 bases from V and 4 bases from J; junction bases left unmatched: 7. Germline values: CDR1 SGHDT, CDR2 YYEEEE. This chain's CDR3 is CASSSGLQGYNEQFF. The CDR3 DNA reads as TGTGCCAGCAGCTCAGGGCTACAGGGGTACAATGAGCAGTTCTTC.

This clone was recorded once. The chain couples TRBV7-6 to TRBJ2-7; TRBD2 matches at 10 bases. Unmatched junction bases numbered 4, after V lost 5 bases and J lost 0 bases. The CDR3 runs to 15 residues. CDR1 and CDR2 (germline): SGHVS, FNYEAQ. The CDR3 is CASSRQRGGSYEQYF. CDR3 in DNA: TGTGCCAGCAGCCGCCAGCGGGGGGGCTCCTACGAGCAGTACTTC.

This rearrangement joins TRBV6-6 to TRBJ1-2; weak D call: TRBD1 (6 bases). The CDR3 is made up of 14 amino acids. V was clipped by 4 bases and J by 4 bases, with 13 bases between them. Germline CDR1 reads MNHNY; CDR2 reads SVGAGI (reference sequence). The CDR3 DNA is TGTGCCAGCAGTTTCCTAGGACAGACCTATGGCTACACCTTC. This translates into CASSFLGQTYGYTF.

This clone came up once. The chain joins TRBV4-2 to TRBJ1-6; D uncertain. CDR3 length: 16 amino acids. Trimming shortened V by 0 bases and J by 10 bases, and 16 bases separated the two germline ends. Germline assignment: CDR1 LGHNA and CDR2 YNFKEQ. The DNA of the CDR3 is TGTGCCAGCAGCCAAGATGGTAGCCCGGGAAAATCACCCCTCCACTTT. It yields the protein CASSQDGSPGKSPLHF.

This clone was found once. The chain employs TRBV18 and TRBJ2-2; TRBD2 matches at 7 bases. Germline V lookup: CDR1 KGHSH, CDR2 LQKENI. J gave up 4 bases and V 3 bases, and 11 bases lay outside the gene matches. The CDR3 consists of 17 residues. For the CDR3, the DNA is TGTGCCAGCTCACCCCGTCGGGAGGCGAGGGGCACCGGGGAGCTGTTTTTT. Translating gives CASSPRREARGTGELFF.

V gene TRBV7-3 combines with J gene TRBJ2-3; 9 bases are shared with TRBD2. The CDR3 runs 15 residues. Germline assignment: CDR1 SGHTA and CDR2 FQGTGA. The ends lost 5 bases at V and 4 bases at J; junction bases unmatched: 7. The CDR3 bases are TGTGCCAGCAGCGCCCAGGGACTAGCCCCAGATACGCAGTATTTT. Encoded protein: CASSAQGLAPDTQYF.

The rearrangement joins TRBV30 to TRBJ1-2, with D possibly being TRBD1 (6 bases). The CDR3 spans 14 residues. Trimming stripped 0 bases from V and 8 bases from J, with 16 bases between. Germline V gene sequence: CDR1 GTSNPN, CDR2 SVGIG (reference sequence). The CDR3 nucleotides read TGTGCCTGGAGTGTGGGCAGGGGCGCAGGGGGCTACACCTTC. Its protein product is CAWSVGRGAGGYTF.

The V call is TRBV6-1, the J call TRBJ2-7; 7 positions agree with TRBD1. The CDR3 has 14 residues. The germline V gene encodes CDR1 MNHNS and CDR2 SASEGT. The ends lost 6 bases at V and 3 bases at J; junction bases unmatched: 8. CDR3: CASSATGMSYEQYF. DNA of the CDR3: TGTGCCAGCAGCGCGACAGGGATGAGCTACGAGCAGTACTTC.

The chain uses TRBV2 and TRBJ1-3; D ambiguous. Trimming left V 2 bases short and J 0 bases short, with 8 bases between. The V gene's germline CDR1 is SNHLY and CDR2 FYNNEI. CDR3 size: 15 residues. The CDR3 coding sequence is TGTGCCAGCAGTGAACAGCCTAGCTCTGGAAACACCATATATTTT. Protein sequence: CASSEQPSSGNTIYF.

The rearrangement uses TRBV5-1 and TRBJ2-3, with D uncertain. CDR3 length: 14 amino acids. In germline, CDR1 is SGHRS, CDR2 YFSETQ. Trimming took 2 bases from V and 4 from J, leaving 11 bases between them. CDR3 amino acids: CASSFGENADTQYF. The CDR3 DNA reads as TGCGCCAGCAGCTTCGGAGAGAATGCAGATACGCAGTATTTT.

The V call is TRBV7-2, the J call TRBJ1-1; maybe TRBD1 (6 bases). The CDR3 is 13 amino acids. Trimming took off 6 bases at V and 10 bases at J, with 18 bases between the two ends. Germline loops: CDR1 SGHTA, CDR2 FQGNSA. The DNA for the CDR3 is TGTGCCAGCAGTCCGCCGGCAGGGGTAGTAGCTTTCTTT. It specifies CASSPPAGVVAFF.

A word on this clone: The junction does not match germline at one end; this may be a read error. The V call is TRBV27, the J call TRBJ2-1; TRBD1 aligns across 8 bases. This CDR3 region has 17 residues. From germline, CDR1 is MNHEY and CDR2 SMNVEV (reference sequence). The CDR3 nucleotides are TGTGCCAGCAGGCACCGGGGACAGGATGGGTCCTACAGTGAGCAGTTCTTC. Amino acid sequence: CASRHRGQDGSYSEQFF.

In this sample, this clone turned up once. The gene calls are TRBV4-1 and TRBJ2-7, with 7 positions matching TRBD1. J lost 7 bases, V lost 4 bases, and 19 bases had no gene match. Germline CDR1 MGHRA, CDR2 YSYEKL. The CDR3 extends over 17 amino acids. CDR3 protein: CASSPGPGTATSWEQYF. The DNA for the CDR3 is TGCGCCAGCAGCCCAGGGCCGGGGACAGCGACCTCTTGGGAGCAGTACTTC.

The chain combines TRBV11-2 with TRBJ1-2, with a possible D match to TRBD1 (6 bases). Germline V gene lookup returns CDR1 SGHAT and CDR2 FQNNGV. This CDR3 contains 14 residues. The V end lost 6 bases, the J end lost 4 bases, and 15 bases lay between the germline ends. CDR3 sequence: CASRRGIGPYGYTF. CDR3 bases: TGTGCCAGCAGAAGGGGGATAGGTCCCTATGGCTACACCTTC.

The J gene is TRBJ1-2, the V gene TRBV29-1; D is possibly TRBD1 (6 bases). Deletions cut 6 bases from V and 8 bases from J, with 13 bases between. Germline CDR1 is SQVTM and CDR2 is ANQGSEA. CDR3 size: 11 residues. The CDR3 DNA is TGCAGCGTCTGGGGTCAGGGGGGCTACACCTTC. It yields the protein CSVWGQGGYTF.

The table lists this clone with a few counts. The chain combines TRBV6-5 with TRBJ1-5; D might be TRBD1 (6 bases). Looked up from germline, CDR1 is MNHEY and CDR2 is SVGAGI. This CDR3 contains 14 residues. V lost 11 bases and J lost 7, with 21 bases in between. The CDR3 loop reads CASKQGLVGQPQHF. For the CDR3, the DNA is TGTGCCTCAAAACAGGGTTTAGTGGGGCAGCCCCAGCATTTT.

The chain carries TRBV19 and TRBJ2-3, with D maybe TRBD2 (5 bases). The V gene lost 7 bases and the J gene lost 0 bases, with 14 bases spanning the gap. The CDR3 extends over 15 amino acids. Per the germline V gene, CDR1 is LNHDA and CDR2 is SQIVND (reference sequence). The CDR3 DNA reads TGTGCCAGTACCGAAGGACTGGTTAGCACAGATACGCAGTATTTT. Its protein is CASTEGLVSTDTQYF.

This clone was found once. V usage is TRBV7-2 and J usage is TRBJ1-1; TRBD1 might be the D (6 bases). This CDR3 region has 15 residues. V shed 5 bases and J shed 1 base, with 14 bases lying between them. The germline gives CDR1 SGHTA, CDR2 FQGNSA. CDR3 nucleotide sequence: TGTGCCAGCAGCCTCGGGGGGGCCGGGAACACTGAAGCTTTCTTT. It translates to CASSLGGAGNTEAFF. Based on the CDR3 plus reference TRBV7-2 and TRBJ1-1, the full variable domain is GAGVSQSPSNKVTEKGKDVELRCDPISGHTALYWYRQSLGQGLEFLIYFQGNSAPDKSGLPSDRFSAERTGGSVSTLTIQRTQQEDSAVYLCASSLGGAGNTEAFFGQGTRLTVV.

This CDR3 is CASSLSTRASGGRNTQYF. Here the CDR3 DNA reads TGTGCCAGCAGTTTATCGACGCGGGCTAGCGGGGGCCGGAATACGCAGTATTTT. The V gene is TRBV27, the J gene TRBJ2-3, with TRBD2 identical over 10 bases. The germline V gene has CDR1 MNHEY and CDR2 SMNVEV (reference sequence). The CDR3 has 18 amino acids. J lost 7 bases, V lost 0 bases, and 13 bases had no gene match.

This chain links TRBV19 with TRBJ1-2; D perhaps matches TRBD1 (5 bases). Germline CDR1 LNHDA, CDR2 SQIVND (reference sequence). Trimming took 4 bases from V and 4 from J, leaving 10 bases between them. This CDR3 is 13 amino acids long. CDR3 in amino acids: CASSKGPGYGYTF. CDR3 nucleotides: TGTGCCAGTAGTAAGGGGCCGGGCTATGGCTACACCTTC. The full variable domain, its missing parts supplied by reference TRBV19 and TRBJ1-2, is DGGITQSPKYLFRKEGQNVTLSCEQNLNHDAMYWYRQDPGQGLRLIYYSQIVNDFQKGDIAEGYSVSREKKESFPLTVTSAQKNPTAFYLCASSKGPGYGYTFGSGTRLTVV.

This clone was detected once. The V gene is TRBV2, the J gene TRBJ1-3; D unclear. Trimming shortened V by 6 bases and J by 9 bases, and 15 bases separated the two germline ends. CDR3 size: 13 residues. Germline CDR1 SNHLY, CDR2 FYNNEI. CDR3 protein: CASRAGEDGTIYF. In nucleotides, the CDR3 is TGTGCCAGCAGGGCTGGGGAGGATGGCACCATATATTTT. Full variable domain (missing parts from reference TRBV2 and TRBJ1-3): EPEVTQTPSHQVTQMGQEVILRCVPISNHLYFYWYRQILGQKVEFLVSFYNNEISEKSEIFDDQFSVERPDGSNFTLKIRSTKLEDSAMYFCASRAGEDGTIYFGEGSWLTVV.

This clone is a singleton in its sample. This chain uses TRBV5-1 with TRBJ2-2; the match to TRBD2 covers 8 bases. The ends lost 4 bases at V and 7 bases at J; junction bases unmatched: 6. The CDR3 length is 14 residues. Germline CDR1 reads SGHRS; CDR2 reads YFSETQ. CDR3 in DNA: TGCGCCAGCAGCCCTGGACTAGCCGGCGGGGAGCTGTTTTTT. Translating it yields CASSPGLAGGELFF. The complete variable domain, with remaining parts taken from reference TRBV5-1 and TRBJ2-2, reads KAGVTQTPRYLIKTRGQQVTLSCSPISGHRSVSWYQQTPGQGLQFLFEYFSETQRNKGNFPGRFSGRQFSNSRSEMNVSTLELGDSALYLCASSPGLAGGELFFGEGSRLTVL.

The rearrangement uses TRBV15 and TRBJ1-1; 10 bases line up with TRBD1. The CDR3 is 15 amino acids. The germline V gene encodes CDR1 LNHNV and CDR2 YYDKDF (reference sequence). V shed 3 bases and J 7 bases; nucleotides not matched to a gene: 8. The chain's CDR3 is CATSSGTGEISEAFF. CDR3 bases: TGTGCCACCAGCAGTGGGACAGGGGAAATTAGTGAAGCTTTCTTT.

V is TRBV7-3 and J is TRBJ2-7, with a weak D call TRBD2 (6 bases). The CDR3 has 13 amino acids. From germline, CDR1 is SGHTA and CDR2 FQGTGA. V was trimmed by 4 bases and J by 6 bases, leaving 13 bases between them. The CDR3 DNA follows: TGTGCCAGCAGCTCGGGACTTGGCGGCGAGCAGTACTTC. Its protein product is CASSSGLGGEQYF.